This T cell receptor beta chain derives from a study of blood T cell repertoires in COVID-19. Study background: Both acute and convalescent COVID-19 samples were obtained from the United States, Italy and Spain. T cells, B-cell-depleted T cells, or PBMCs supplied cDNA or gDNA.

Authors' analysis steps: Reference gene primers were amplified, and this amplification served to estimate nucleated cell counts. Clones were sequenced by immunoSEQ multiplex PCR, and TCRdb holds only the in-frame ones, with some missing. For V, J and clone size, that table is used; D and trimming come from the DNA. The sample yields 250,000 to 350,000 clones, 88% seen once. Sequences were obtained from peripheral blood. This clonotype originated in a woman aged 25 to 39 who had recovered from COVID-19.

The CDR3 region is CASSSPQGTTDTQYF. The CDR3 DNA follows: TGTGCCAGCAGCTCACCCCAGGGGACCACAGATACGCAGTATTTT. The rearrangement uses TRBV7-2 and TRBJ2-3; TRBD1 is a possible D gene (6 bases). V dropped 4 bases and J dropped 2 bases, with 13 bases sitting between them. Germline V gene data show CDR1 as SGHTA and CDR2 as FQGNSA. This CDR3 contains 15 residues.